This T cell receptor (beta chain) was recovered during a study of shared clonotypes between healthy human individuals. Study context: Researchers assigned three CD4 naive, three CD4 memory, two CD8 naive and one CD8 memory plate to each donor.

Sequenced by immunoSEQ multiplex PCR; TCRdb stores in-frame clones only, minus some. This table holds roughly 1 million clones, around four fifths found once. The TCR was taken from a man aged 18 to 29 in good health. The sequenced sample was memory CD4+ T cells sorted from blood. Regarding subset: CD45RA-negative fraction.

The CDR3, as DNA: TGCAGTGCTTCTCGAGAGGAGCAGTTCTTC. It yields the protein CSASREEQFF. The V and J genes are TRBV20-1 and TRBJ2-1; unclear D gene. The germline CDR1 and CDR2 sequences are DFQATT and SNEGSKA (reference sequence). Trimming took off 5 bases at V and 10 bases at J, with 9 bases between the two ends. The CDR3 has 10 amino acids.